This T cell receptor beta chain was sequenced for a study of cytomegalovirus exposure and HLA in healthy donors. Study observations and caveats: It was reported in a later analysis that an Asian-associated ancestry cluster showed fewer N-insertions than the 666-donor mean. At a 0.05 false discovery rate, a later analysis found roughly 17,000 TCR beta sequences to be associated with HLA alleles.

The table lists this clone with a count of one. Its specificity is unknown. PCR employed 60 Vbeta and 13 Jbeta primers. Libraries were prepared by immunoSEQ multiplex PCR; TCRdb keeps only in-frame clonotypes and omits some of them. The sample includes around 130,000 clones, 80% seen only once; the top ten take 4%. Trimming removed 0 bases from V and 4 bases from J; junction bases left unmatched: 1. The V gene's germline CDR1 is SGHRS and CDR2 YFSETQ. The CDR3 totals 15 residues. This sequence joins TRBV5-1 and TRBJ2-1; 10 positions agree with TRBD1. The TCR was taken from a woman aged 40 to 55 in good health and CMV-seronegative. Sequenced sample: PBMCs. CDR3 sequence: CASSLGTGGYNEQFF. The CDR3 nucleotides read TGCGCCAGCAGCTTGGGGACAGGGGGTTACAATGAGCAGTTCTTC.